The 28 T cell receptor beta chains presented below share a single source sample, sequenced in a study of shared clonotypes between healthy human individuals. Only in-frame clones appear in the TCRdb table, and some are missing; sequencing was by immunoSEQ multiplex PCR. The data contain 850,000 to 1,100,000 clones, 70% to 85% of them singletons. The sequencing sample was made of memory CD4+ T cells from PBMCs. Subset noted: CD45RA-negative fraction. These receptor sequences come from a young man in good health. Some clones in this sample may be carry-over from other donors' samples.

The chain has TRBV11-3 and TRBJ2-7; perhaps TRBD2 as D (5 bases). Trimming stripped 5 bases from V and 0 bases from J, with 11 bases between. Looked up from germline, CDR1 is SGHNT and CDR2 is YENEEA. The CDR3 loop spans 14 amino acids. The CDR3 loop is CASSATRSSYEQYF. CDR3 nucleotide sequence: TGTGCCAGCAGCGCTACTAGGAGCTCCTACGAGCAGTACTTC.

As for this clone: The sample holds other DNA sequences that translate to the same CDR3. The V gene is TRBV7-2, the J gene TRBJ1-5; D perhaps matches TRBD1 (5 bases). CDR3 size: 13 residues. The germline gives CDR1 SGHTA, CDR2 FQGNSA. The ends were cut back, 1 base at V and 6 bases at J, with 7 bases in the middle. This CDR3 reads CASSLGRGQPQHF. The CDR3 DNA sequence: TGTGCCAGCAGCTTAGGTAGGGGTCAGCCCCAGCATTTT. Full variable domain (remainder filled in from reference TRBV7-2 and TRBJ1-5): GAGVSQSPSNKVTEKGKDVELRCDPISGHTALYWYRQSLGQGLEFLIYFQGNSAPDKSGLPSDRFSAERTGGSVSTLTIQRTQQEDSAVYLCASSLGRGQPQHFGDGTRLSIL.

This chain joins TRBV11-2 and TRBJ2-2; D may correspond to TRBD1 or TRBD2 (5 bases each). CDR3 length: 12 amino acids. The V end lost 5 bases, the J end lost 4 bases, and 5 bases lay between the germline ends. Germline V gene data show CDR1 as SGHAT and CDR2 as FQNNGV. The CDR3: CASSGGTGELFF. The CDR3 bases are TGTGCCAGCAGCGGGGGCACCGGGGAGCTGTTTTTT.

This chain joins TRBV14 and TRBJ2-7; 12 nucleotides align to TRBD2. The CDR3 has 15 residues. CDR1 is SGHDN and CDR2 is FVKESK in the germline V gene. After removal of 4 bases from V and 7 bases from J, the junction contained 8 bases not matched to a gene. CDR3 in DNA: TGTGCCAGCAGCCCCCTAGCGGGAGGGCCGAGGGAGCAGTACTTC. It encodes CASSPLAGGPREQYF.

This clone came up a few times. The CDR3 nucleotides read TGTGCCAGCAGAGACGGCACCTCTGGAAACACCATATATTTT. It specifies CASRDGTSGNTIYF. This rearrangement joins TRBV6-1 to TRBJ1-3, with D uncertain. Deletions cut 6 bases from V and 0 bases from J, with 9 bases between. The V gene's germline CDR1 is MNHNS and CDR2 SASEGT. The CDR3 is made up of 14 amino acids.

The chain has TRBV28 and TRBJ2-5, with a weak D call TRBD1 (5 bases). Trimming cost V 4 bases and J 3 bases, with 12 bases left between them. Germline loops: CDR1 MDHEN, CDR2 SYDVKM. This CDR3 has 14 amino acids. This CDR3 is CASSSAGQEETQYF. CDR3 bases: TGTGCCAGCAGTTCGGCCGGACAAGAAGAGACCCAGTACTTC.

V gene TRBV7-9 combines with J gene TRBJ1-5; D is undetermined. The germline V gene has CDR1 SEHNR and CDR2 FQNEAQ (reference sequence). V gave up 4 bases and J gave up 5 bases, with 12 bases separating them. This CDR3 spans 14 amino acids. CDR3 sequence: CASSSPSSHQPQHF. The CDR3 bases are TGTGCCAGCAGCTCCCCCTCATCACATCAGCCCCAGCATTTT.

V usage is TRBV5-1 and J usage is TRBJ2-3, with 11 bases identical to TRBD2. This CDR3 comprises 15 residues. Per germline, CDR1 SGHRS and CDR2 YFSETQ. Trimming cost V 7 bases and J 6 bases; bases outside gene matches: 10. CDR3 in DNA: TGCGCCAGCGGATTGACTAGCGGGATGAGTGATACGCAGTATTTT. Translated, it gives CASGLTSGMSDTQYF.

The J gene is TRBJ1-1, the V gene TRBV6-1, with TRBD1 matching 7 bases. The germline gives CDR1 MNHNS, CDR2 SASEGT. The CDR3 loop spans 15 amino acids. V dropped 7 bases and J dropped 0; count of bases not matched to a gene: 8. The CDR3: CASTLRTGMNTEAFF. The CDR3 DNA follows: TGTGCCAGCACCTTAAGGACAGGAATGAACACTGAAGCTTTCTTT.

This clone has more than one count but fewer than ten. The chain recombines TRBV5-6 with TRBJ1-1; D is undetermined. The CDR3 has 11 residues. Trimming shortened V by 0 bases and J by 8 bases, and 5 bases separated the two germline ends. The germline CDR1 and CDR2 sequences are SGHDT and YYEEEE. The chain's CDR3 is CASSLESEAFF. CDR3 DNA: TGTGCCAGCAGCTTGGAATCCGAAGCTTTCTTT.

This clone showed up just once. The CDR3 sequence is CAISELLGGYEQYF. For the CDR3, the DNA is TGTGCCATCAGTGAGTTGCTCGGGGGCTACGAGCAGTACTTC. The rearrangement joins TRBV10-3 to TRBJ2-7; D is perhaps TRBD2 (6 bases). The CDR3 is 14 amino acids. V lost 1 base and J lost 3, with 10 bases in between. Germline V lookup: CDR1 ENHRY, CDR2 SYGVKD.

This rearrangement joins TRBV10-3 to TRBJ1-1, with 7 positions matching TRBD1. CDR3 length: 14 residues. CDR1 ENHRY and CDR2 SYGVKD come from the germline V gene. V lost 6 bases and J lost 3; bases outside the gene matches: 7. CDR3 sequence: CAISPRDSDTEAFF. The CDR3 region has the DNA TGTGCCATCAGCCCCCGGGACAGTGACACTGAAGCTTTCTTT.

A word on this clone: In this CDR3 the conserved last residue, phenylalanine or tryptophan, is missing, so a read error is likely. The CDR3 spells CASSPQGDQSQHL. CDR3 nucleotide sequence: TGTGCCAGCTCACCACAGGGGGATCAGTCCCAGCATCTT. The V call is TRBV18, the J call TRBJ1-5, with D possibly matching TRBD1 (6 bases). This CDR3 is 13 amino acids long. The germline CDR1 and CDR2 sequences are KGHSH and LQKENI.

This chain connects TRBV28 to TRBJ2-7; 7 bases fit TRBD1. V lost 5 bases and J lost 5; bases outside the gene matches: 3. In germline, CDR1 is MDHEN, CDR2 SYDVKM. The CDR3 consists of 12 residues. CDR3 sequence: CASSPTGDEQYF. DNA for the CDR3: TGTGCCAGCAGTCCCACAGGGGACGAGCAGTACTTC.

This clone was recorded only once. The chain recombines TRBV25-1 with TRBJ2-2; TRBD1 matches 7 bases. Germline V gene sequence: CDR1 MGHDK, CDR2 SYGVNS. The CDR3 is made up of 16 amino acids. Trimming took 8 bases from V and 1 from J; bases not matched to a gene: 10. CDR3 bases: TGTGCCAGCTCGGATCCGGGACAGAGGAACACCGGGGAGCTGTTTTTT. As protein: CASSDPGQRNTGELFF.

This clone has a count of ten or more. V is TRBV5-1 and J is TRBJ2-7, with TRBD2 identical over 7 bases. V lost 0 bases and J lost 6; bases outside the gene matches: 9. The CDR3 runs 15 residues. The germline CDR1 and CDR2 sequences are SGHRS and YFSETQ. CDR3 DNA sequence: TGCGCCAGCAGCTTGGCTCCTAGCGGTACTATCGAGCAGTACTTC. Translated, it gives CASSLAPSGTIEQYF.

This clone has just a few counts. This sequence joins TRBV9 and TRBJ2-3; no definite D call. Germline CDR1 reads SGDLS; CDR2 reads YYNGEE. This CDR3 has 14 amino acids. V lost 2 bases and J 3 bases, leaving 10 bases between the germline ends. The CDR3 loop reads CASSVGYRTDTQYF. The CDR3 DNA follows: TGTGCCAGCAGCGTGGGATATAGGACAGATACGCAGTATTTT.

V gene TRBV5-1 combines with J gene TRBJ2-6; 7 bases map to TRBD1. The V and J ends lost 4 bases and 2 bases, in that order; junction bases with no gene match: 9. The CDR3 is 17 residues long. Germline V gives CDR1 SGHRS, CDR2 YFSETQ. The CDR3 is CASSPISDRAGANVLTF. CDR3 bases: TGCGCCAGCAGCCCAATTTCCGACAGGGCTGGGGCCAACGTCCTGACTTTC.

V usage is TRBV19 and J usage is TRBJ2-1, with TRBD2 matching over 10 bases. This CDR3 has 15 residues. V lost 8 bases, J lost 5 bases, and 9 bases stayed unmatched. CDR1 and CDR2 (germline): LNHDA, SQIVND (reference sequence). Written as DNA, the CDR3 is TGTGCCAGTCGGCTAGCGGGAGAGACCCACAATGAGCAGTTCTTC. Translation: CASRLAGETHNEQFF. The full variable domain, in which reference TRBV19 and TRBJ2-1 provide the parts outside the CDR3, is DGGITQSPKYLFRKEGQNVTLSCEQNLNHDAMYWYRQDPGQGLRLIYYSQIVNDFQKGDIAEGYSVSREKKESFPLTVTSAQKNPTAFYLCASRLAGETHNEQFFGPGTRLTVL.

This chain joins TRBV4-1 and TRBJ1-5, with D perhaps matching TRBD1 (5 bases). The CDR3 extends over 15 amino acids. V gave up 1 base and J gave up 9 bases, with 16 bases separating them. Germline CDR1 is MGHRA and CDR2 is YSYEKL. CDR3 DNA sequence: TGCGCCAGCAGCCAAGGGGACGGATCCCTCCGGCCCCAGCATTTT. This encodes CASSQGDGSLRPQHF.

The CDR3 protein is CASSSFLQGAYSNQPQHF. The CDR3 DNA follows: TGTGCCAGCAGCTCTTTTCTACAGGGCGCGTATAGCAATCAGCCCCAGCATTTT. The genes are TRBV28 and TRBJ1-5; D may be TRBD1 (6 bases). The germline CDR1 and CDR2 sequences are MDHEN and SYDVKM. This CDR3 has 18 residues. V was cut by 6 bases and J by 0 bases, with 21 bases left in between.

This clone was counted between two and nine times. The chain has TRBV4-1 and TRBJ2-2; 8 bases map to TRBD2. Germline CDR1 is MGHRA and CDR2 is YSYEKL. With 0 bases clipped from V and 6 bases from J, the junction kept 12 bases outside the gene matches. There are 18 residues in the CDR3. The CDR3 is CASSQEGVSGRGAGELFF. The CDR3 DNA reads TGCGCCAGCAGCCAAGAAGGAGTCAGCGGGAGAGGGGCCGGGGAGCTGTTTTTT.

J is TRBJ2-7 and V is TRBV11-2; D is perhaps TRBD1 (5 bases). The V gene lost 6 bases and the J gene lost 6 bases, with 15 bases spanning the gap. Germline CDR1 reads SGHAT; CDR2 reads FQNNGV. The CDR3 loop spans 13 amino acids. The CDR3 coding sequence is TGTGCCAGCAGTTTGGCAGGGTCAGGCGAGCAGTACTTC. Amino acid sequence: CASSLAGSGEQYF.

On this clone: Given the absence of the conserved phenylalanine or tryptophan at the CDR3 end, a read error is likely. The rearrangement joins TRBV18 to TRBJ2-7; TRBD2 is a possible D gene (5 bases). CDR1 and CDR2 from the germline V gene are KGHSH and LQKENI. Trimming took 3 bases from V and 0 from J, leaving 12 bases between them. The CDR3 runs 15 residues. CDR3 in DNA: TGTGCCAGCTCACCCGGGATTTACGACTCCTACGAGCAGTACTTA. Translation gives CASSPGIYDSYEQYL.

The V call is TRBV28, the J call TRBJ1-4; D is uncertain. Germline V gene sequence: CDR1 MDHEN, CDR2 SYDVKM. Between the trimmed V and J ends, which lost 10 bases and 5 bases, there was a span of 26 bases. The CDR3 runs to 17 residues. This chain's CDR3 is CATQQLPLRRTNEKLFF. The CDR3 DNA sequence: TGTGCCACCCAGCAACTGCCCTTGAGACGGACGAATGAAAAACTGTTTTTT.

This chain connects TRBV7-9 to TRBJ2-7; D uncertain. The CDR3 length is 13 residues. Trimming took off 3 bases at V and 2 bases at J, with 8 bases between the two ends. Germline CDR1 and CDR2: SEHNR and FQNEAQ (reference sequence). The CDR3 sequence is CASSFPNTYEQYF. Written as DNA, the CDR3 is TGTGCCAGCAGCTTCCCTAATACCTACGAGCAGTACTTC.

This chain connects TRBV6-1 to TRBJ2-5, with 9 bases fitting TRBD1. CDR3 length: 17 amino acids. Trimming removed 1 base from V and 5 bases from J; junction bases left unmatched: 11. Per the germline V gene, CDR1 is MNHNS and CDR2 is SASEGT. CDR3 amino acids: CASSEGTGGAHIETQYF. CDR3 coding DNA: TGTGCCAGCAGTGAAGGTACAGGGGGCGCGCATATTGAGACCCAGTACTTC.

V gene TRBV28 combines with J gene TRBJ2-3; no reliable D call. V lost 2 bases and J lost 14, with 14 bases in between. Germline V gene data show CDR1 as MDHEN and CDR2 as SYDVKM. The CDR3 has 12 amino acids. The DNA for the CDR3 is TGTGCCAGCAGTTTAGTTGGTAGGGTGTGGTATTTT. Translation gives CASSLVGRVWYF.